This is a list of T cell receptor beta chains from one sample in a study of cytomegalovirus exposure and HLA in healthy donors. Sequencing was performed with immunoSEQ multiplex PCR; in TCRdb, only in-frame clones are kept and a portion is missing. The table includes about 150,000 clones, 80% to 95% detected once. The sample consisted of PBMCs. These receptors were taken from a man aged 18 to 35 in good health and CMV-seronegative. Each CDR3 is given with its conserved first and last residue. The D gene is left open where the match is weak. Clone sizes are given selectively: once, few, many, or a class where the clone is expanded.

>TRBJ1-2|14|TRBV25-1|.|few
CASSERRQEDGYTF
TGTGCCAGCAGTGAGAGACGGCAGGAAGATGGCTACACCTTC
>TRBJ1-3|15|TRBV11-3|TRBD1|.
CASSLDRGIGNTIYF
TGTGCCAGCAGCTTGGACAGGGGAATCGGAAACACCATATATTTT
>TRBJ2-2|17|TRBV28|TRBD2|.
CASSLGLAGGNTGELFF
TGTGCCAGCAGTCTCGGACTAGCGGGAGGAAATACCGGGGAGCTGTTTTTT
>TRBJ1-5|15|TRBV27|.|.
CASSFSGAGNQPQHF
TGTGCCAGCAGTTTTTCAGGGGCTGGCAATCAGCCCCAGCATTTT
>TRBJ2-5|15|TRBV4-1|TRBD1|.
CASSQETGLGETQYF
TGCGCCAGCAGCCAGGAGACAGGGTTAGGCGAGACCCAGTACTTC
>TRBJ1-4|14|TRBV6-1|.|.
CASSPQGSNEKLFF
TGTGCCAGCAGCCCACAGGGTTCTAATGAAAAACTGTTTTTT
>TRBJ2-7|14|TRBV5-1|.|once
CASSFRTATYEQYF
TGCGCCAGCAGCTTCCGGACAGCGACCTACGAGCAGTACTTC
>TRBJ2-1|14|TRBV9|TRBD1|.
CASRRTDRGYEQFF
TGTGCCAGCAGACGAACGGACAGGGGCTATGAGCAGTTCTTC
>TRBJ1-1|14|TRBV27|.|.
CASSFQGRVDEAFF
TGTGCCAGCAGTTTTCAGGGTAGGGTCGATGAAGCTTTCTTT
>TRBJ1-2|14|TRBV6-6|TRBD1|.
CASSSTGTNYGYTF
TGTGCCAGCAGTTCGACAGGGACCAACTATGGCTACACCTTC
>TRBJ2-1|15|TRBV27|.|.
CASSLLGELVSEQFF
TGTGCCAGCAGTTTACTGGGCGAACTAGTTTCTGAGCAGTTCTTC
>TRBJ2-6|15|TRBV9|.|.
CASSVAGTGANVLTF
TGTGCCAGCAGCGTAGCGGGGACTGGGGCCAACGTCCTGACTTTC
>TRBJ1-2|15|TRBV6-5|TRBD1|.
CASSFRRQGAYGYTF
TGTGCCAGCAGTTTCCGCCGACAGGGGGCGTATGGCTACACCTTC
>TRBJ2-6|19|TRBV30|TRBD2|few
CAWSDGLAGSSSGANVLTF
TGTGCCTGGAGTGACGGACTAGCGGGGTCAAGCTCTGGGGCCAACGTCCTGACTTTC
>TRBJ2-5|12|TRBV10-3|.|.
CAIRTEQETQYF
TGTGCCATCCGGACAGAACAAGAGACCCAGTACTTC
>TRBJ1-4|14|TRBV2|.|.
CASSEYSENEKLFF
TGTGCCAGCAGTGAATATTCAGAAAATGAAAAACTGTTTTTT
>TRBJ2-5|13|TRBV5-1|.|.
CASSFLGQETQYF
TGCGCCAGCAGCTTTCTCGGGCAAGAGACCCAGTACTTC
>TRBJ2-3|15|TRBV6-6|TRBD2|.
CASSSPSGLPDTQYF
TGTGCCAGCAGTTCGCCTAGCGGGTTGCCAGATACGCAGTATTTT
>TRBJ1-4|15|TRBV13|.|.
CASSTLSATNEKLFF
TGTGCCAGCAGTACACTAAGTGCAACTAATGAAAAACTGTTTTTT
>TRBJ2-5|17|TRBV12-5|TRBD2|.
CASGLRLAGGNEETQYF
TGTGCTAGTGGCTTGCGACTAGCGGGAGGGAATGAGGAGACCCAGTACTTC
>TRBJ1-2|18|TRBV5-1|TRBD1|.
CASSREGDRGLVGYGYTF
TGCGCCAGCAGCAGAGAGGGGGACAGAGGACTTGTCGGCTATGGCTACACCTTC
>TRBJ2-1|11|TRBV9|.|.
CASSSQGKQFF
TGTGCCAGCAGCTCCCAGGGTAAGCAGTTCTTC
>TRBJ1-4|14|TRBV6-5|.|.
CASRKSGPNEKLFF
TGTGCCAGCAGAAAATCGGGTCCTAATGAAAAACTGTTTTTT
>TRBJ2-1|13|TRBV7-8|.|.
CASSLKRYNEQFF
TGTGCCAGCAGCTTAAAGCGGTACAATGAGCAGTTCTTC
>TRBJ1-2|14|TRBV2|TRBD1|.
CASSGTGTNYGYTF
TGTGCCAGCAGTGGGACAGGGACGAACTATGGCTACACCTTC
>TRBJ2-1|13|TRBV30|TRBD2|.
CAWTSGRYNEQFF
TGTGCCTGGACTAGCGGTCGCTACAATGAGCAGTTCTTC